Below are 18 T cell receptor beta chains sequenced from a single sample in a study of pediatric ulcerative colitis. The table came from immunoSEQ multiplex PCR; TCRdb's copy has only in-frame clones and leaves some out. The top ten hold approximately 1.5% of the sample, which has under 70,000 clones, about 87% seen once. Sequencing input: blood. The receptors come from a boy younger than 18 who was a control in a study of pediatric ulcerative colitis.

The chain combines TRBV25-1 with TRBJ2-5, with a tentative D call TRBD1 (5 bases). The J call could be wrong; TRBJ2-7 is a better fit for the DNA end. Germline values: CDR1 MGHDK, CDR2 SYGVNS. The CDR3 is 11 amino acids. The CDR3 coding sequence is TGTGCCAGCAGTAAGGGGTACGAGCAGTACTTC. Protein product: CASSKGYEQYF.

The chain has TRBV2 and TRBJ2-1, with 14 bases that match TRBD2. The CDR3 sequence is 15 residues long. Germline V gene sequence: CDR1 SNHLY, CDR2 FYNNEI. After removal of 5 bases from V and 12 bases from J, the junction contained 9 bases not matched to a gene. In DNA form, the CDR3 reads TGTGCCAGCAGTCATCCGGGACTAGCGGGAGTCGGGCAGTTCTTC. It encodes CASSHPGLAGVGQFF.

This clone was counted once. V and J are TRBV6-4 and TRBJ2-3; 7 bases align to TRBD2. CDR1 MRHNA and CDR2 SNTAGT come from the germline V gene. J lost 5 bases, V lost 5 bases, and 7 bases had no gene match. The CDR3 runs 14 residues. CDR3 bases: TGTGCCAGCAGTAGCGGACTAGTTGGAGATACGCAGTATTTT. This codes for CASSSGLVGDTQYF.

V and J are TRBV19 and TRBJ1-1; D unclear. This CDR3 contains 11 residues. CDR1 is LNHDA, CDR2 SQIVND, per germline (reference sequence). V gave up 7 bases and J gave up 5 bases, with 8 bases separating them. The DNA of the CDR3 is TGTGCCAGTAAACTTGGAACTGAAGCTTTCTTT. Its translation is CASKLGTEAFF.

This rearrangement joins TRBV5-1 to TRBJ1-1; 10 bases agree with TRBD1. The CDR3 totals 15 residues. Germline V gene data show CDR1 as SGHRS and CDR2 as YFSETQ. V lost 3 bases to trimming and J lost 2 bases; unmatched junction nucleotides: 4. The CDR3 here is CASSSRQGANTEAFF. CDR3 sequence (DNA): TGCGCCAGCAGCTCACGACAGGGGGCAAACACTGAAGCTTTCTTT.

The CDR3: CASTLTGGAFETQYF. The CDR3 nucleotides read TGTGCCAGCACATTGACAGGGGGCGCCTTTGAGACCCAGTACTTC. The rearrangement joins TRBV2 to TRBJ2-5; 10 bases fit TRBD1. Germline V CDR1 and CDR2: SNHLY, FYNNEI. The V and J ends lost 7 bases and 5 bases, in that order; junction bases with no gene match: 10. The CDR3 spans 15 residues.

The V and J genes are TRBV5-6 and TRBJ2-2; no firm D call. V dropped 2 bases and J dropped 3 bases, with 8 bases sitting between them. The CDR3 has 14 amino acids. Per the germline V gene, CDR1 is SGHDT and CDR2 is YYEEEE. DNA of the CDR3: TGTGCCAGCAGCTTAGGACCATACACCGGGGAGCTGTTTTTT. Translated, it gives CASSLGPYTGELFF.

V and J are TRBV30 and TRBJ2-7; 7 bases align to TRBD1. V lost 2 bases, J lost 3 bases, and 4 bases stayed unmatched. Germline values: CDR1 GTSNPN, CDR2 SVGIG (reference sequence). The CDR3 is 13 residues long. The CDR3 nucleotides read TGTGCCTGGAGTAGACAGGGCCGCTACGAGCAGTACTTC. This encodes CAWSRQGRYEQYF.

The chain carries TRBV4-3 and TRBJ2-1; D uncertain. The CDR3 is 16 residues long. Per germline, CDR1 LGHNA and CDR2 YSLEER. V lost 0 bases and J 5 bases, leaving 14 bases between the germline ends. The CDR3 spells CASSQDSVGLHNEQFF. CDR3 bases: TGCGCCAGCAGCCAAGATTCGGTTGGTCTTCACAATGAGCAGTTCTTC.

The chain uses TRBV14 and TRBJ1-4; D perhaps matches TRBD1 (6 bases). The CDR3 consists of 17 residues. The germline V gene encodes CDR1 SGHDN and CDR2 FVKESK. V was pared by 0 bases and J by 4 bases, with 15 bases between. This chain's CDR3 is CASSQEFGGLLNEKLFF. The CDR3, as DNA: TGTGCCAGCAGCCAAGAGTTCGGGGGGCTCCTTAATGAAAAACTGTTTTTT.

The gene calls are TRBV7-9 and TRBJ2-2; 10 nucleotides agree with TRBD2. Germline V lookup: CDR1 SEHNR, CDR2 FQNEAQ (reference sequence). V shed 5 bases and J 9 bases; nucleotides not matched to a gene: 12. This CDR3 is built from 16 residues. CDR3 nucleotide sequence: TGTGCCAGCAGCCGAGGTGGACTAGCGGCCCGCCGGGAGCTGTTTTTT. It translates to CASSRGGLAARRELFF.

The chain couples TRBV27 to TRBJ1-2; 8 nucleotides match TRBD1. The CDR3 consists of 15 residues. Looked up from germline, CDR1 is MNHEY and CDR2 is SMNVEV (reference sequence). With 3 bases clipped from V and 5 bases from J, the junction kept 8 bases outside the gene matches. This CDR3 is CASSLRSGGRYGYTF. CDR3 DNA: TGTGCCAGCAGTTTGCGGTCAGGGGGCCGTTATGGCTACACCTTC.

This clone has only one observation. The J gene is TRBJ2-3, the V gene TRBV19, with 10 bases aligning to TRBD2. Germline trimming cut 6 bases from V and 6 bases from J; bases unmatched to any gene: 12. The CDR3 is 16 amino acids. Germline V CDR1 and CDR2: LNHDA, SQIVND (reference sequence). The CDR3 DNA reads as TGTGCCAGTAGCCCTAGGATTGATAGCGGGGGGGATACGCAGTATTTT. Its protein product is CASSPRIDSGGDTQYF.

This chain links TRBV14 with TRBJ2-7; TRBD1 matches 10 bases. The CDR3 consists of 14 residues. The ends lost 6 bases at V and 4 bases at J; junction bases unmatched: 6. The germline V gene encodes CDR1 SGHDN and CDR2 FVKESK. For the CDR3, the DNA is TGTGCCAGCAGACGAACGGGACAGGGGTACGAGCAGTACTTC. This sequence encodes CASRRTGQGYEQYF. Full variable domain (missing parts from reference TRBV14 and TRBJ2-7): EAGVTQFPSHSVIEKGQTVTLRCDPISGHDNLYWYRRVMGKEIKFLLHFVKESKQDESGMPNNRFLAERTGGTYSTLKVQPAELEDSGVYFCASRRTGQGYEQYFGPGTRLTVT.

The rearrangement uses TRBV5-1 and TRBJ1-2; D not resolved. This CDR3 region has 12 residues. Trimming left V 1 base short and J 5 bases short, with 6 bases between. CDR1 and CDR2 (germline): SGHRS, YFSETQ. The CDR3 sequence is CASSLSAYGYTF. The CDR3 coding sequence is TGCGCCAGCAGCTTGTCGGCGTATGGCTACACCTTC.

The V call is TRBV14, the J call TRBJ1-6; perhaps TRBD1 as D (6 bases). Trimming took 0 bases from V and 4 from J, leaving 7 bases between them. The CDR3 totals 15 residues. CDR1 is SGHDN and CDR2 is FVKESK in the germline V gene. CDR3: CASSQDTGYNSPLHF. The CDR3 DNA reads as TGTGCCAGCAGCCAAGACACAGGGTATAATTCACCCCTCCACTTT.

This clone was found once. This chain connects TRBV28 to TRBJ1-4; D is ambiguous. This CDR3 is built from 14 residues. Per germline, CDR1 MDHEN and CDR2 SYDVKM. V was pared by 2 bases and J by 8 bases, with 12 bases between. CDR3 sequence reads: CASSLRADSEKLFF. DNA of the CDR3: TGTGCCAGCAGTTTAAGGGCAGATTCAGAAAAACTGTTTTTT.

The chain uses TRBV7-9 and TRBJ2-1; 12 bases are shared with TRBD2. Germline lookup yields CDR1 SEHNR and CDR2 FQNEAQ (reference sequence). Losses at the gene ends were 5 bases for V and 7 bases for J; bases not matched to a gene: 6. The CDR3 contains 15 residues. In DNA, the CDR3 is TGTGCCAGCAGCATGAGACTAGCGGGAGAGAATGAGCAGTTCTTC. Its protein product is CASSMRLAGENEQFF. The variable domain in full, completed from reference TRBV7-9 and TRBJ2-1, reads DTGVSQNPRHKITKRGQNVTFRCDPISEHNRLYWYRQTLGQGPEFLTYFQNEAQLEKSRLLSDRFSAERPKGSFSTLEIQRTEQGDSAMYLCASSMRLAGENEQFFGPGTRLTVL.